This T cell receptor beta chain is from a study of OX40 agonist ivuxolimab in advanced cancers. With regard to the full study: Ivuxolimab, which targeted the costimulatory receptor OX40 (CD134), was an agonistic, fully human IgG2 monoclonal antibody. Partial responses occurred in three dose-escalation patients: two with cutaneous melanoma and one with hepatocellular carcinoma. The paper describes the monotherapy dose-escalation part (N of about 54 patients) of the phase I trial of ivuxolimab. Peripheral TCRbeta sequencing aimed to test whether ivuxolimab altered TCR sequence diversity and caused clonal T-cell expansion. Intravenous ivuxolimab was administered to patients every 2 weeks at six dose levels: 0.01, 0.1, 0.3, 1.5, 3 and 10 mg/kg. Patients were allowed to have had prior anti-PD-1, anti-PD-L1 or anti-CTLA-4 therapy, and 40% of the dose-escalation patients had previously received checkpoint inhibitors. In the dose-escalation cohort, nearly 85% of patients were male, and the mean age was around 60 years with a range of roughly 20 to 80. Among the approximately 54 dose-escalation patients, some 20 had hepatocellular carcinoma, about 15 melanoma, 9 renal cell carcinoma and 9 head and neck cancer. Summary of the overall study and its limitations: At doses from 0.1 to 3.0 mg/kg, clonal expansion was seen in both CD4+ and CD8+ blood T cells between baseline and week 6. After ivuxolimab, expanded clones were on average more numerous among CD8+ T cells than among CD4+ T cells. Low levels of normalized T-cell clonal expansion were also seen in some nonresponding patients. In the 0.1-3.0 mg/kg groups, partial responders had among the lowest normalized peripheral clonal expansion, particularly in CD8+ T cells. The antigen specificity of the peripheral T cells that underwent clonal expansion was not determined.

The trial excluded patients who had a history of autoimmune disease or were on systemic immunosuppression. Peripheral blood for TCR sequencing was collected from all dose cohorts at baseline, on cycle 4 day 1, and on cycle 7 day 1. Samples came from an open-label, multicenter, first-in-human phase I dose-escalation trial of ivuxolimab. Adults with locally advanced or metastatic melanoma, renal cell, hepatocellular, or head and neck squamous cell carcinoma were enrolled in the trial. Before TCR sequencing, CD4+ T cells and CD8+ T cells were sorted from peripheral blood as separate populations. To sequence the TCRbeta CDR3 region, genomic DNA was isolated from the sorted cells. The immunoSEQ Assay was used to sequence the TCRbeta CDR3 regions. Entries here come from immuneACCESS through TCRdb and include only in-frame sequences with V and J called. Some clones fail to appear in such tables; in the studies checked, an unresolved V gene covers under half of the shortfall, and the cause of the remainder is unknown. For this sample there are about 80,000 clones; roughly 91% appear just once. The ten most abundant clones make up approximately 0.25% of the sample.

With respect to this clone: Its antigen is still unknown. Base qualities are not at hand, and no much larger clone is one base apart.

Sequenced material: CD4+ or CD8+ T cells sorted from blood, taken in a trial of the OX40 agonist ivuxolimab. The source is an adult with an advanced solid tumor such as melanoma, head and neck, liver or kidney cancer.

CDR3 region: CASSPSLGPNSPLHF. The nucleotide sequence reads as follows: TGTGCCAGCAGCCCTTCTTTAGGGCCTAATTCACCCCTCCACTTT. This receptor chain uses TRBV14 and TRBJ1-6, with no D gene named confidently. From its cysteine to its phenylalanine, the CDR3 spans 15 amino acids. Of the read, only the CDR3 DNA is kept; its 45 bases are in frame from base 1. The germline ends are 13 bases apart after V is trimmed by 4 bases and J by 6 bases. CDR1 and CDR2 are read off the germline V gene as SGHDN and FVKESK.